This passage covers 10 T cell receptor beta chains from one sample sequenced in a study of PD-1 blockade in classical Hodgkin lymphoma. Brentuximab vedotin exposure varied among the patients, all of whom had relapsed after autologous stem cell transplantation. The method was immunoSEQ multiplex PCR; TCRdb's version includes in-frame clones alone and lacks a portion of them. This table has about 19,000 clones, roughly 90% appearing once. The specimen was peripheral blood mononuclear cells (PBMCs), collected before the second cycle of nivolumab. These TCRs come from a human donor with classical Hodgkin lymphoma.

V usage is TRBV4-1 and J usage is TRBJ1-5; no reliable D call. The V end lost 1 base, the J end lost 3 bases, and 7 bases lay between the germline ends. The germline V gene has CDR1 MGHRA and CDR2 YSYEKL. The CDR3 totals 14 residues. CDR3 nucleotides: TGCGCCAGCAGCCAAGTTTCTAACAATCAGCCCCAGCATTTT. Amino acids: CASSQVSNNQPQHF.

The rearrangement links TRBV5-1 to TRBJ1-2; TRBD1 agrees at 7 bases. This CDR3 contains 14 residues. Trimming at V came to 3 bases and at J to 3 bases, leaving 5 bases not matched to a gene. Germline lookup yields CDR1 SGHRS and CDR2 YFSETQ. The CDR3 is CASSSGGSDYGYTF. The CDR3 DNA reads as TGCGCCAGCAGCTCAGGGGGTTCCGACTATGGCTACACCTTC.

The chain uses TRBV5-1 and TRBJ2-2, with TRBD1 identical over 7 bases. The germline V gene has CDR1 SGHRS and CDR2 YFSETQ. V dropped 2 bases and J dropped 5; count of bases not matched to a gene: 6. CDR3 length: 15 amino acids. CDR3 region: CASSFFQGVTGELFF. The DNA of the CDR3 is TGCGCCAGCAGCTTTTTTCAGGGGGTTACCGGGGAGCTGTTTTTT. Full variable domain (remainder filled in from reference TRBV5-1 and TRBJ2-2): KAGVTQTPRYLIKTRGQQVTLSCSPISGHRSVSWYQQTPGQGLQFLFEYFSETQRNKGNFPGRFSGRQFSNSRSEMNVSTLELGDSALYLCASSFFQGVTGELFFGEGSRLTVL.

V gene TRBV7-9 combines with J gene TRBJ1-4; D might be TRBD1 (6 bases). Trimming pared 5 bases from V and 1 base from J, leaving 11 bases between. This CDR3 is built from 15 residues. The germline CDR1 and CDR2 sequences are SEHNR and FQNEAQ (reference sequence). The chain's CDR3 is CASSPPTGTNEKLFF. The CDR3, as DNA: TGTGCCAGCAGCCCCCCGACAGGAACTAATGAAAAACTGTTTTTT. The full variable domain, in which reference TRBV7-9 and TRBJ1-4 provide the parts outside the CDR3, is DTGVSQNPRHKITKRGQNVTFRCDPISEHNRLYWYRQTLGQGPEFLTYFQNEAQLEKSRLLSDRFSAERPKGSFSTLEIQRTEQGDSAMYLCASSPPTGTNEKLFFGSGTQLSVL.

Turning to this clone: One end of the junction fails to match germline, which may point to a read error. V gene TRBV7-8 combines with J gene TRBJ2-1; no clear D gene. Germline loops: CDR1 SGHVS, CDR2 FQNEAQ. This CDR3 has 13 amino acids. The CDR3 loop is CASSLGVGSGGIF. The CDR3 DNA is TGTGCCAGCAGCTTAGGTGTTGGCTCGGGTGGGATCTTC.

The chain couples TRBV4-2 to TRBJ2-7, with TRBD2 matching 7 bases. This CDR3 has 13 amino acids. Trimming took 1 base from V and 3 from J; bases not matched to a gene: 0. Germline V CDR1 and CDR2: LGHNA, YNFKEQ. The CDR3 protein is CASSQGTSYEQYF. The DNA of the CDR3 is TGTGCCAGCAGCCAAGGGACTAGCTACGAGCAGTACTTC.

The CDR3 DNA follows: TGCGCCAGCAGCCAGGGGGCGGATGAGCAGTTCTTC. Its translation: CASSQGADEQFF. The chain combines TRBV4-1 with TRBJ2-1, with TRBD1 as a possible D gene (6 bases). The V end was cut by 3 bases, the J end by 8 bases, with 8 bases between. Germline V gives CDR1 MGHRA, CDR2 YSYEKL. CDR3 length: 12 residues.

This clone was recorded a few times. This rearrangement joins TRBV9 to TRBJ2-2; 8 nucleotides line up with TRBD1. This CDR3 is 16 amino acids long. Germline V gene lookup returns CDR1 SGDLS and CDR2 YYNGEE. Trimming removed 3 bases from V and 0 bases from J; junction bases left unmatched: 4. CDR3 residues: CASSETGAPNTGELFF. In DNA form, the CDR3 reads TGTGCCAGCAGCGAGACAGGGGCTCCGAACACCGGGGAGCTGTTTTTT. Full variable domain (rest looked up from reference TRBV9 and TRBJ2-2): DSGVTQTPKHLITATGQRVTLRCSPRSGDLSVYWYQQSLDQGLQFLIQYYNGEERAKGNILERFSAQQFPDLHSELNLSSLELGDSALYFCASSETGAPNTGELFFGEGSRLTVL.

This clone occurred once. The V call is TRBV9, the J call TRBJ2-5; D is tentatively TRBD1 or TRBD2 (5 bases each). V shed 0 bases and J shed 2 bases, with 14 bases lying between them. The length of the CDR3 is 16 residues. In germline, CDR1 is SGDLS, CDR2 YYNGEE. CDR3 in DNA: TGTGCCAGCAGCGTAGTTGACGGGGCTTCGCAAGAGACCCAGTACTTC. Residues: CASSVVDGASQETQYF.

The V and J genes are TRBV18 and TRBJ1-2; D call uncertain. This CDR3 comprises 12 residues. V lost 1 base to trimming and J lost 4 bases, with 4 bases between them. Germline V gives CDR1 KGHSH, CDR2 LQKENI. CDR3 amino acids: CASSPQPYGYTF. The CDR3 DNA follows: TGTGCCAGCTCACCACAGCCCTATGGCTACACCTTC.